This TCR beta chain was captured in a study of cytomegalovirus exposure and HLA in healthy donors. The length of the CDR3 is 15 residues. J gave up 5 bases and V 5 bases, and 10 bases lay outside the gene matches. The V gene's germline CDR1 is SGHTA and CDR2 FQGNSA. Turning to this clone: What it recognizes is unknown.

General study points: Immune exposure information available was restricted to CMV serostatus.

It was with 60 Vbeta and 13 Jbeta primers that the PCR ran. Sequenced by immunoSEQ multiplex PCR; TCRdb stores in-frame clones only, minus some. The repertoire holds roughly 150,000 clones, with around 80% as singletons. The specimen was PBMCs. The rearrangement joins TRBV7-2 to TRBJ2-5; 8 nucleotides agree with TRBD1. This sequence originates from a woman aged 40-49 years in good health and CMV-seronegative. CDR3 amino acids: CASSRMTGARETQYF. As DNA, the CDR3 is TGTGCCAGCAGCCGAATGACAGGGGCTAGGGAGACCCAGTACTTC.